The clone carrying this TCR beta chain was seen only a few times. Its specificity is not known. The sample comes from a study of T cell repertoires in cytomegalovirus infection. General study points: HLA-C-restricted CMV clonotypes gave the most frequent clonotype in two of eight donors.

V lost 3 bases, J lost 0 bases, and 6 bases lay in between. The CDR3 runs 13 residues. In germline, CDR1 is LNHNV, CDR2 YYDKDF (reference sequence). TCRdb re-derived calls from the reads in MiXCR, one entry per CDR3 protein. Of about 740,000 distinct CDR3 sequences in the sample, 35% were seen once. The rearrangement uses TRBV15 and TRBJ2-7, with D unclear. Input material: PBMCs. This sequence was found in a human donor in good health (CMV status not recorded). Some clones in this sample may be carry-over from other donors' samples. The CDR3 here is CATSSDGSYEQYF. The CDR3 DNA reads TGTGCCACCAGCAGTGACGGCTCCTACGAGCAGTACTTC. Using reference TRBV15 and TRBJ2-7 for the parts outside the CDR3, the full variable domain is DAMVIQNPRYQVTQFGKPVTLSCSQTLNHNVMYWYQQKSSQAPKLLFHYYDKDFNNEADTPDNFQSRRPNTSFCFLDIRSPGLGDTAMYLCATSSDGSYEQYFGPGTRLTVT.